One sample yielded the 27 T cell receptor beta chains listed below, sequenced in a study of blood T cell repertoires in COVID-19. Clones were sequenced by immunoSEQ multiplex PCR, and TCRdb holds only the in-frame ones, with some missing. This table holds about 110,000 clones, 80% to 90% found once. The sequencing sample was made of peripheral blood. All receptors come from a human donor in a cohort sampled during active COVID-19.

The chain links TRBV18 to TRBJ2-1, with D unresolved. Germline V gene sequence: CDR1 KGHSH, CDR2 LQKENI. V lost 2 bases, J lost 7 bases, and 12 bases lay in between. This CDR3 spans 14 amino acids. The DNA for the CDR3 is TGTGCCAGCTCACCAGCAAACATGCCTAATGAGCAGTTCTTC. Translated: CASSPANMPNEQFF.

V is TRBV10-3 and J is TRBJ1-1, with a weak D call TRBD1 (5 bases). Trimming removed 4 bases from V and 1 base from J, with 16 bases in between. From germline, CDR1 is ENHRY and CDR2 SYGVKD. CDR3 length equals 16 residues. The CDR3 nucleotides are TGTGCCATCAGTGTATCCCCTATTACAGGGAACACTGAAGCTTTCTTT. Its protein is CAISVSPITGNTEAFF.

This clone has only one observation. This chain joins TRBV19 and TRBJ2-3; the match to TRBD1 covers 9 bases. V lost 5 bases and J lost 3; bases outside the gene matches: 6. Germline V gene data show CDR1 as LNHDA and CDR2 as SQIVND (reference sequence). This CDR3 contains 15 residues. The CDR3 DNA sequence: TGTGCCAGTAGTCCGGACAGGGGTCGGACAGATACGCAGTATTTT. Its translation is CASSPDRGRTDTQYF.

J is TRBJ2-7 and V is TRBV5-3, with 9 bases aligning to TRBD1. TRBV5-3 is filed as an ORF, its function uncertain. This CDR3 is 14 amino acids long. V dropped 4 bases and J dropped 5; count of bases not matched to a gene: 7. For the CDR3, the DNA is TGTGCCAGAAGCCGCGGGGACAGGGTAGACGAGCAGTACTTC. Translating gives CARSRGDRVDEQYF.

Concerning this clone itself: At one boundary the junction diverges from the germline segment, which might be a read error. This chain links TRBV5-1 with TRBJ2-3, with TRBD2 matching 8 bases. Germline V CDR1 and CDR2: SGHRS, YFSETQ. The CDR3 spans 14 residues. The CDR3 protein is CASGLGLAVDTQYF. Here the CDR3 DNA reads TGCGCCAGCGGCTTAGGACTAGCAGTAGATACGCAGTATTTT.

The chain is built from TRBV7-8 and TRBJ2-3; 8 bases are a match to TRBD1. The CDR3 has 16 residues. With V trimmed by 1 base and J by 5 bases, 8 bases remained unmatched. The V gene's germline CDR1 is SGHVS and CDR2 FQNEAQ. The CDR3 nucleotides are TGTGCCAGCAGCTTAGGGGTGGACAGGGTAGTAGATACGCAGTATTTT. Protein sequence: CASSLGVDRVVDTQYF.

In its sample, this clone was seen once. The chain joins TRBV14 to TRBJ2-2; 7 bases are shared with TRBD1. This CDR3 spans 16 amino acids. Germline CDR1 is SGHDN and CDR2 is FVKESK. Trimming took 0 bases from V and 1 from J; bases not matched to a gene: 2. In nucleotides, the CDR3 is TGTGCCAGCAGCCAAGATGGGACAGTGAACACCGGGGAGCTGTTTTTT. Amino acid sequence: CASSQDGTVNTGELFF.

The CDR3 loop reads CASSVTGVETQYF. DNA of the CDR3: TGTGCCAGCAGCGTAACGGGAGTAGAGACCCAGTACTTC. The chain couples TRBV9 to TRBJ2-5, with D perhaps TRBD2 (6 bases). Trimming pared 1 base from V and 4 bases from J, leaving 8 bases between. The length of the CDR3 is 13 residues. The germline gives CDR1 SGDLS, CDR2 YYNGEE.

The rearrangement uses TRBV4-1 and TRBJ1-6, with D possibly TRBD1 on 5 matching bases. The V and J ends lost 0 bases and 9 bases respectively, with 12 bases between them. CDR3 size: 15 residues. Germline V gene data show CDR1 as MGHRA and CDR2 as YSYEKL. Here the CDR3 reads CASSQEVGHPSPLHF. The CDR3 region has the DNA TGCGCCAGCAGCCAAGAAGTCGGACACCCTTCACCCCTCCACTTT.

The CDR3 region is CASSLVAGRSTDTQYF. CDR3 nucleotide sequence: TGCGCCAGCAGCTTGGTCGCGGGGAGGAGCACAGATACGCAGTATTTT. The chain combines TRBV5-1 with TRBJ2-3; D is perhaps TRBD2 (6 bases). Trimming left V 0 bases short and J 0 bases short, with 11 bases between. Germline CDR1 SGHRS, CDR2 YFSETQ. The CDR3 contains 16 residues.

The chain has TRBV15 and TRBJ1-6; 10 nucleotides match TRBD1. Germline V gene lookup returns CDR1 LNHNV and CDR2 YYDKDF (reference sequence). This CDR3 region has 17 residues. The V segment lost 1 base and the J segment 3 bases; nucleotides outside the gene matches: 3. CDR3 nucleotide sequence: TGTGCCACCAGCAGAGGACAGGGGGCAATCTATAATTCACCCCTCCACTTT. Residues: CATSRGQGAIYNSPLHF.

The CDR3 is CASSQGTGLQETQYF. The CDR3 region has the DNA TGCGCCAGCAGCCAAGGGACAGGACTACAAGAGACCCAGTACTTC. The chain combines TRBV4-3 with TRBJ2-5; D perhaps matches TRBD1 (7 bases). CDR1 and CDR2 (germline): LGHNA, YSLEER. V lost 1 base to trimming and J lost 2 bases, with 11 bases between them. The CDR3 covers 15 residues.

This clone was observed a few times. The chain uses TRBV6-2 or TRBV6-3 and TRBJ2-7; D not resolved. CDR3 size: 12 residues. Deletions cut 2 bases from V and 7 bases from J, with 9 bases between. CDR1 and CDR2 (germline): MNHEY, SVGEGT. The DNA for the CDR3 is TGTGCCAGCAGTTACCCACCCCGGGAGCAGTACTTC. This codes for CASSYPPREQYF.

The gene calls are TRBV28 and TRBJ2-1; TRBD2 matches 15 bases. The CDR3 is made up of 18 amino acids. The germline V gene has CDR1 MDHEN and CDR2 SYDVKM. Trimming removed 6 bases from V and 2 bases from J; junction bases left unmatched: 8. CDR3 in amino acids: CASRTGTSGGHAYNEQFF. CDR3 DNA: TGTGCCAGCAGGACCGGGACTAGCGGGGGGCATGCCTACAATGAGCAGTTCTTC. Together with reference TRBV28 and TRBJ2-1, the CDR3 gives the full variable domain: DVKVTQSSRYLVKRTGEKVFLECVQDMDHENMFWYRQDPGLGLRLIYFSYDVKMKEKGDIPEGYSVSREKKERFSLILESASTNQTSMYLCASRTGTSGGHAYNEQFFGPGTRLTVL.

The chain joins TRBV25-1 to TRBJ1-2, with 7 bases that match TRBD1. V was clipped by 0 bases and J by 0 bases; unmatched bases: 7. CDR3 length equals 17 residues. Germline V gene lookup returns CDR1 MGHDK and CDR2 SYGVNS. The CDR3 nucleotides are TGTGCCAGCAGTGAATATTATCCGACAGGGTCTAACTATGGCTACACCTTC. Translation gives CASSEYYPTGSNYGYTF.

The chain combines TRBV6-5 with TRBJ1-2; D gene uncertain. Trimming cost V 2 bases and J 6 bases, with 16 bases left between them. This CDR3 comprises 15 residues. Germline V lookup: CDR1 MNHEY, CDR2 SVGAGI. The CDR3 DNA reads TGTGCCAGCAGTTACAGCCGGGGAAGTCTTGATGGCTACACCTTC. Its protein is CASSYSRGSLDGYTF.

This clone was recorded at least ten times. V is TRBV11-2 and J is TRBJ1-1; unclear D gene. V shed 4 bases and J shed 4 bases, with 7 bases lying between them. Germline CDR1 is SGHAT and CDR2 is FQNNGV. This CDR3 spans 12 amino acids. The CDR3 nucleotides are TGTGCCAGCAGCTACATTGGCACTGAAGCTTTCTTT. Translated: CASSYIGTEAFF.

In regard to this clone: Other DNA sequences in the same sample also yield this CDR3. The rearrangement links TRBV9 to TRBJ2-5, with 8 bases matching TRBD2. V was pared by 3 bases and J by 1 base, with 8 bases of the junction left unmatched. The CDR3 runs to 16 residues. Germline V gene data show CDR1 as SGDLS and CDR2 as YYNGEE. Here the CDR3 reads CASSGGGSGIQETQYF. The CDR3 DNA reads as TGTGCCAGCAGCGGTGGGGGTAGCGGGATCCAAGAGACCCAGTACTTC.

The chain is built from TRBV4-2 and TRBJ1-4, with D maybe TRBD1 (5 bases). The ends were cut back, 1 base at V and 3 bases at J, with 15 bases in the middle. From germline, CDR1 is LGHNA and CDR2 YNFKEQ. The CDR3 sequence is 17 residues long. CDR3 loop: CASSQVLEGTANEKLFF. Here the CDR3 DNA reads TGTGCCAGCAGCCAAGTATTGGAGGGGACCGCTAATGAAAAACTGTTTTTT.

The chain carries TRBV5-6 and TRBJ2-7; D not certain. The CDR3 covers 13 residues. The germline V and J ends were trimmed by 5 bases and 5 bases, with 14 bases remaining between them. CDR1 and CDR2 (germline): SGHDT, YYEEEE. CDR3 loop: CASSKRRGDEQYF. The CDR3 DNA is TGTGCCAGCAGTAAACGGCGCGGAGACGAGCAGTACTTC.

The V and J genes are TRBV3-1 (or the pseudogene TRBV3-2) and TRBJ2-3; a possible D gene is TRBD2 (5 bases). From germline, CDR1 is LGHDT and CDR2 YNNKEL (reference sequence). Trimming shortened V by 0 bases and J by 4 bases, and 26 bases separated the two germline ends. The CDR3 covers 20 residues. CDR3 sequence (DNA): TGTGCCAGCAGCCAAGAAGACGAAGGTATGGTGTCTAGCCAGGCAGATACGCAGTATTTT. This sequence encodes CASSQEDEGMVSSQADTQYF.

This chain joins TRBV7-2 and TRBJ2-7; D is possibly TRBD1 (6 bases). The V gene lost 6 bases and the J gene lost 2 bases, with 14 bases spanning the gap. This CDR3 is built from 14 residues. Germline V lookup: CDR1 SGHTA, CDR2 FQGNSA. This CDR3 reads CASRMGRGTYEQYF. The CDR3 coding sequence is TGTGCCAGCAGAATGGGCAGGGGAACCTACGAGCAGTACTTC.

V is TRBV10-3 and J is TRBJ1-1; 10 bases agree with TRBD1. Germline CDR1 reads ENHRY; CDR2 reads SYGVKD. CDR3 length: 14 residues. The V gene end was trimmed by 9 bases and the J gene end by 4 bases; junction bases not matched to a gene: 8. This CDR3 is CAIRKTGGLTEAFF. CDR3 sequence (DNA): TGTGCCATACGAAAGACAGGGGGCCTCACTGAAGCTTTCTTT.

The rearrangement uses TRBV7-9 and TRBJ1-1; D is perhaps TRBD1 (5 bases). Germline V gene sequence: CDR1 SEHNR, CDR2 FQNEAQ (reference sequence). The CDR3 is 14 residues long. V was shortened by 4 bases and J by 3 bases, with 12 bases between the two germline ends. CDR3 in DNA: TGTGCCAGCAGCTGGCAGGGTTATTACACTGAAGCTTTCTTT. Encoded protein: CASSWQGYYTEAFF. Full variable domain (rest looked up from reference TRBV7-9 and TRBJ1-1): DTGVSQNPRHKITKRGQNVTFRCDPISEHNRLYWYRQTLGQGPEFLTYFQNEAQLEKSRLLSDRFSAERPKGSFSTLEIQRTEQGDSAMYLCASSWQGYYTEAFFGQGTRLTVV.

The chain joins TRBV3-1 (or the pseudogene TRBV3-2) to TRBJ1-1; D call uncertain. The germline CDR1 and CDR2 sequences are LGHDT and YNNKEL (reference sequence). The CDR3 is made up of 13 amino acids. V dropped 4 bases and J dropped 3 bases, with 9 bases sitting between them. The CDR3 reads CASSRTEDTEAFF. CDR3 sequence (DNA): TGTGCCAGCAGCCGCACAGAAGACACTGAAGCTTTCTTT.

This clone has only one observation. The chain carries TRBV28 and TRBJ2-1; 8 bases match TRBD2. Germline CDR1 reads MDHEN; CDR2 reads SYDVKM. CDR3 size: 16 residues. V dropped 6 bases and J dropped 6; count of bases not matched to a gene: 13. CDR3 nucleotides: TGTGCCAGCAGATCCACCGGGGGGGATCGGGGCAATGAGCAGTTCTTC. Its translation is CASRSTGGDRGNEQFF. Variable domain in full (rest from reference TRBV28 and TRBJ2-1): DVKVTQSSRYLVKRTGEKVFLECVQDMDHENMFWYRQDPGLGLRLIYFSYDVKMKEKGDIPEGYSVSREKKERFSLILESASTNQTSMYLCASRSTGGDRGNEQFFGPGTRLTVL.

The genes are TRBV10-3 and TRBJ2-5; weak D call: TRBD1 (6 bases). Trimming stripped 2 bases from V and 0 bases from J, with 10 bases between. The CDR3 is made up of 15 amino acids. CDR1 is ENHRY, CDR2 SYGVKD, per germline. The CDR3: CAISEGGQYQETQYF. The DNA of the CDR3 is TGTGCCATCAGTGAGGGAGGACAGTACCAAGAGACCCAGTACTTC.